Listed below are T cell receptor beta chains from one sample, sequenced in a study of blood T cells in healthy people across ages. From the 5' RACE reads, TCRdb called clonotypes with MiXCR, one entry per CDR3 protein. This table has 800,000 to 1,000,000 distinct CDR3 sequences, around 49% appearing once. The sequenced sample consisted of blood. All receptors come from a man younger than 45 in good health. Each CDR3 is given with its conserved first and last residue. Each record gives: clone size, J gene, V gene, D gene, CDR3 protein, CDR3 DNA. The D gene is left open where the match is weak. A clone size is listed for some rows: how often the clone was seen (once, few, many), or a class if it is expanded.

>few|TRBJ1-2|TRBV7-2|-
CASSPDVGTGGYTF
TGTGCCAGCAGCCCAGACGTGGGTACAGGCGGCTACACCTTC
>-|TRBJ1-6|TRBV7-3|-
CASSLRRDGSPLHF
TGTGCCAGCAGCTTAAGGCGCGACGGTTCACCCCTCCACTTT
>-|TRBJ2-7|TRBV10-3|-
CAISDEGGPAYEQYF
TGTGCCATCAGTGACGAGGGGGGACCTGCCTACGAGCAGTACTTC
>few|TRBJ2-7|TRBV9|-
CASSVGTGHSYEQYF
TGTGCCAGCAGCGTAGGAACAGGGCACTCCTACGAGCAGTACTTC
>few|TRBJ2-3|TRBV10-3|-
CAISESTGPHTDTQYF
TGTGCCATCAGTGAGTCGACAGGCCCCCACACAGATACGCAGTATTTT
>-|TRBJ1-2|TRBV4-1|TRBD1
CANSQSNSGGTDGYTF
TGCGCCAACAGCCAATCGAACTCAGGGGGCACCGATGGCTACACCTTC
>few|TRBJ2-1|TRBV24-1|TRBD1
CATSDLPGTVSYNEQFF
TGTGCCACCAGTGATTTGCCGGGGACAGTCTCCTACAATGAGCAGTTCTTC
>once|TRBJ1-6|TRBV20-1|-
CSASPSNREFSPLHF
TGCAGTGCTAGCCCCTCGAACAGGGAGTTCTCACCCCTCCACTTT
>-|TRBJ2-3|TRBV10-3|-
CAISVRRVSEYTQYF
TGTGCCATCAGTGTTCGGCGAGTTAGTGAGTATACGCAGTATTTT
>-|TRBJ2-1|TRBV12-3/TRBV12-4|-
CASSYRPASDNEQFF
TGTGCCAGCAGTTACAGGCCTGCCTCCGACAATGAGCAGTTCTTC
>-|TRBJ2-6|TRBV6-1|-
CASSAAASGANVLTF
TGTGCCAGCAGTGCGGCAGCCTCTGGGGCCAACGTCCTGACTTTC
>-|TRBJ1-1|TRBV25-1|-
CASSDTGLNTEAFF
TGTGCCAGCAGTGATACAGGGTTGAACACTGAAGCTTTCTTT
>-|TRBJ1-4|TRBV4-2|-
CASSRGRARENEKLFF
TGTGCCAGCAGCCGGGGGAGGGCCAGGGAAAATGAAAAACTGTTTTTT
>-|TRBJ1-2|TRBV4-3|-
CASSQVRDGANYGYTF
TGCGCCAGCAGCCAAGTTAGGGACGGAGCTAACTATGGCTACACCTTC
>-|TRBJ2-1|TRBV11-2|-
CASNLGWGGPGYNEQFF
TGTGCCAGCAACTTAGGGTGGGGTGGGCCAGGGTACAATGAGCAGTTCTTC
>-|TRBJ2-1|TRBV20-1|-
CSARDFRGYNEQFF
TGCAGTGCTAGAGATTTTAGGGGTTACAATGAGCAGTTCTTC
>-|TRBJ2-2|TRBV12-3/TRBV12-4|-
CASTWPGAGELFF
TGTGCCAGCACCTGGCCCGGGGCCGGGGAGCTGTTTTTT
>-|TRBJ1-1|TRBV7-9|-
CASSAGTSYTEAFF
TGTGCCAGCAGCGCCGGGACATCCTACACTGAAGCTTTCTTT
>many|TRBJ1-2|TRBV6-4|-
CASTVLEGKGYGYTF
TGTGCCAGCACCGTTTTGGAGGGAAAAGGCTATGGCTACACCTTC
>-|TRBJ1-2|TRBV6-2/TRBV6-3|-
CASRPQAYGYTF
TGTGCCAGCAGACCTCAGGCCTATGGCTACACCTTC
>-|TRBJ2-7|TRBV20-1|TRBD1
CSAETGGAYEQYF
TGCAGTGCCGAGACAGGGGGCGCCTACGAGCAGTACTTC
>-|TRBJ2-7|TRBV4-3|-
CASSQGASSYEQYF
TGCGCCAGCAGCCAAGGGGCCAGCTCCTACGAGCAGTACTTC
>-|TRBJ2-5|TRBV6-2/TRBV6-3|-
CASSYSVGLGTQYF
TGTGCCAGCAGTTACTCGGTGGGCCTGGGGACCCAGTACTTC
>-|TRBJ2-7|TRBV29-1|-
CSAWDAEYEQYF
TGCAGCGCGTGGGACGCAGAGTACGAGCAGTACTTC
>-|TRBJ2-7|TRBV20-1|TRBD2
CSAFGTSGGASYEQYF
TGCAGTGCTTTTGGGACTAGCGGGGGGGCCTCCTACGAGCAGTACTTC
>-|TRBJ2-5|TRBV9|-
CASSVGVGKETQYF
TGCGCCAGCAGCGTAGGAGTCGGGAAGGAGACCCAGTACTTC
>few|TRBJ2-3|TRBV21-1|-
CASSKANRAGGTDTQYF
TGTGCCAGCAGCAAAGCGAATCGAGCGGGGGGCACAGATACGCAGTATTTT
>-|TRBJ1-2|TRBV5-1|TRBD1
CASSLGGTGMTYGYTF
TGCGCCAGCAGCTTGGGCGGGACAGGGATGACCTATGGCTACACCTTC
>-|TRBJ2-7|TRBV29-1|-
CSVPDPSSTYEQYF
TGCAGCGTCCCTGATCCCTCCTCCACCTACGAGCAGTACTTC
>-|TRBJ1-2|TRBV7-2|-
CASSPRQARGYTF
TGTGCCAGCAGTCCTCGGCAGGCCAGGGGCTACACCTTC
>few|TRBJ2-7|TRBV20-1|TRBD1
CSASGTGTSYEQYF
TGCAGTGCTTCCGGGACAGGGACATCCTACGAGCAGTACTTC
>once|TRBJ1-4|TRBV5-1|TRBD1
CASSYRGVNEKLFF
TGCGCCAGCAGTTACAGGGGCGTTAATGAAAAACTGTTTTTT